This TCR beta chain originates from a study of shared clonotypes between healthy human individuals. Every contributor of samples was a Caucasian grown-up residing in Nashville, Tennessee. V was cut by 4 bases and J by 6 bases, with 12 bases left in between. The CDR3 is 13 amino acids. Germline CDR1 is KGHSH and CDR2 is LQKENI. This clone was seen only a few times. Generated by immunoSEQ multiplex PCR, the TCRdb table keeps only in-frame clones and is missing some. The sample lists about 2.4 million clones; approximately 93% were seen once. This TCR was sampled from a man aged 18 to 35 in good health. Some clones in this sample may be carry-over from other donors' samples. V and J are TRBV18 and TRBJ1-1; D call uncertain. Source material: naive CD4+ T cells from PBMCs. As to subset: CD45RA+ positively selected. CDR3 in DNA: TGTGCCAGCTCACGTGGGTTAGTGGCTGAAGCTTTCTTT. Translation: CASSRGLVAEAFF.